This T cell receptor beta chain is from a study of vaccination and CD4 T cells after COVID-19. Study conclusions and caveats: 304 of 307 vaccine-specific clones from convalescent patients were spike mono-reactive. Post-vaccination reactive clonotypes (median roughly 40) did not differ significantly from post-infection (around 19).

CDR1 and CDR2 (germline): SEHNR, FQNEAQ (reference sequence). The CDR3 has 16 amino acids. Concerning this clonotype itself: Antigen specificity is unknown. The junction departs from germline at one end; a sequencing error may be responsible.

Cultured CD4+ T cell DNA underwent sequencing with the Oncomine TCR Beta short-read assay. MiXCR, run by TCRdb on the PCR reads, gives a single entry per CDR3 protein. The sample has under 20,000 distinct CDR3 sequences, 52% seen once; the top ten hold roughly 18%. Sample time point: late sampling 161 to 241 days after vaccination in a few convalescent patients. Regarding treatment: approximately 10-day PBMC culture with coronavirus spike peptide pools or control peptides (ViraFEST assay). The V call is TRBV7-9, the J call TRBJ2-1, with 10 bases matching TRBD2. The sequenced sample was CD4+ T cells from blood, cultured in vitro, obtained about 7 months after SARS-CoV-2 vaccination. The origin of this receptor is a human donor who had recovered from COVID-19. CDR3 in amino acids: CASGLVLAGAADEQFF. The CDR3 DNA is TGTGCCAGCGGCTTAGTGCTAGCGGGAGCAGCGGATGAGCAGTTCTTC.